The present entry profiles one T cell receptor (beta chain) with its context. This record comes from a study of CD8+ T cells in alopecia areata. Looking at the study overall: A regimen of oral tofacitinib, 5 to 10 mg twice daily, was given to treated patients.

This CDR3 comprises 13 residues. CDR1 and CDR2 (germline): MRHNA, SNTAGT. The V and J ends lost 0 bases and 5 bases respectively, with 7 bases between them. Extraction and reverse transcription of RNA yielded cDNA as the sequencing template. Libraries were prepared by immunoSEQ multiplex PCR; TCRdb keeps only in-frame clonotypes and omits some of them. Of under 70,000 clones listed, around 97% are singletons. The V call is TRBV6-4, the J call TRBJ1-2; unclear D gene. This sequence was found in a human donor with alopecia areata. Here the sequenced sample was CD8+ T cells sorted from blood, taken at week 0. This CDR3 is CASSDSSFYGYTF. The CDR3 DNA is TGTGCCAGCAGTGACTCGTCCTTTTATGGCTACACCTTC.